Presented here are 7 T cell receptor beta chains from one specimen sequenced in a study of PD-L1 blockade in urothelial cancer (dated by TCRdb to the late 2010s). Preparation of the library involved the immunoSEQ multiplex PCR assay. TCRdb took this table from immuneACCESS and kept in-frame rearrangements with V and J called. Such tables lack part of the clones; where checked against another copy, unresolved V genes explain under half of the gap, and the rest is unexplained. This sample has more than 90,000 clones in its table, and around 86% of those were observed once. The ten largest account for 2% of the sample. Reading the label with the study, this specimen's time point is: pretreatment peripheral blood. Source: PBMCs, taken around atezolizumab (anti-PD-L1) treatment. The receptors were sampled from a man aged 60 to 75 with urothelial cancer.

The chain has TRBV9 and TRBJ2-7; the match to TRBD2 covers 8 bases. The CDR3 spans 15 residues. Germline V CDR1 and CDR2: SGDLS, YYNGEE. V was clipped by 0 bases and J by 5 bases; unmatched bases: 7. The CDR3 region has the DNA TGTGCCAGCAGCGTAGCTCTAGCGGGCGGGGACGAGCAGTACTTC. Translating it yields CASSVALAGGDEQYF.

This sequence joins TRBV27 and TRBJ2-7; TRBD1 is a possible D gene (5 bases). The CDR3 contains 13 residues. V lost 8 bases and J 5 bases, leaving 16 bases between the germline ends. CDR1 MNHEY and CDR2 SMNVEV come from the germline V gene (reference sequence). CDR3 bases: TGTGCCAGCGGACGGACATGGGTGGACGAGCAGTACTTC. Its translation: CASGRTWVDEQYF.

V gene TRBV25-1 combines with J gene TRBJ2-3; TRBD2 matches at 8 bases. The CDR3 sequence is 16 residues long. The germline V gene has CDR1 MGHDK and CDR2 SYGVNS. V shed 1 base and J 0 bases; nucleotides not matched to a gene: 3. CDR3 nucleotide sequence: TGTGCCAGCAGTGAATTCGTAGCGGGGAGCACAGATACGCAGTATTTT. It is translated as CASSEFVAGSTDTQYF.

For the CDR3, the DNA is TGCGCCAGCAGCCCCGGGACAGGGGCCTCTAGCGGGTACGCAGATACGCAGTATTTT. Protein product: CASSPGTGASSGYADTQYF. This chain joins TRBV5-1 and TRBJ2-3, with 10 bases that match TRBD1. This CDR3 comprises 19 residues. Germline assignment: CDR1 SGHRS and CDR2 YFSETQ. The V and J ends lost 4 bases and 4 bases, in that order; junction bases with no gene match: 18.

The chain has TRBV11-3 and TRBJ2-7, with TRBD2 matching over 7 bases. Germline CDR1 reads SGHNT; CDR2 reads YENEEA. The CDR3 contains 16 residues. V shed 4 bases, J shed 5 bases, and the junction held 14 bases outside the gene matches. The CDR3 sequence is CASSSYHPGLADEQYF. The CDR3 nucleotides are TGTGCCAGCAGCTCGTACCACCCCGGGCTAGCGGACGAGCAGTACTTC.

This chain links TRBV4-2 with TRBJ2-1; perhaps TRBD2 as D (5 bases). Germline-derived CDR1 and CDR2 are LGHNA and YNFKEQ. Trimming removed 0 bases from V and 10 bases from J, with 19 bases in between. This CDR3 spans 16 amino acids. CDR3 residues: CASSQDGGPTPSEQFF. For the CDR3, the DNA is TGTGCCAGCAGCCAAGACGGAGGCCCCACCCCCTCCGAGCAGTTCTTC.

This sequence joins TRBV28 and TRBJ1-5, with D possibly being TRBD1 (5 bases). Germline V gives CDR1 MDHEN, CDR2 SYDVKM. Trimming removed 6 bases from V and 0 bases from J, with 12 bases in between. The CDR3 consists of 15 residues. The CDR3 DNA reads TGTGCCAGCAGCCCAAAGGGGTATAGCAATCAGCCCCAGCATTTT. Residues: CASSPKGYSNQPQHF.